This T cell receptor beta chain is drawn from a study of T-cell memory formation after mild COVID-19. The CDR3 contains 12 residues. CDR1 and CDR2 from the germline V gene are SGHRS and YFSETQ. The V end was cut by 1 base, the J end by 7 bases, with 7 bases between. This clonotype appeared a few times. Its cognate antigen is unknown. Study outcomes and limitations: Pre-infection memory carried some responding clones, suggesting that cross-reactive memory joined.

5'RACE, which relied on constant-segment primers, yielded TCR alpha and TCR beta cDNA libraries carrying sample barcodes and UMIs. TCRdb re-called the 5' RACE reads through MiXCR, storing one row per CDR3 protein. The sample comprises about 290,000 distinct CDR3 sequences, about 16% of which are singletons, and approximately 23% rests with the top ten. The sequenced material came from PBMCs or a T cell subset sorted from them (not recorded which). The chain couples TRBV5-1 to TRBJ2-3; D call uncertain. The TCR originated in a man between 18 and 29 years old who had mild COVID-19 (a few samples of this study predate the infection). Cell type and time point are not known. This CDR3 reads CASSLQENTQYF. CDR3 DNA: TGCGCCAGCAGCTTGCAAGAAAATACGCAGTATTTT.